Following are 14 T cell receptor beta chains from one sample sequenced in a study of T cell repertoires in cytomegalovirus infection. TCRdb ran MiXCR on the reads and lists one entry per CDR3 protein. The data show approximately 700,000 distinct CDR3 sequences, about a third seen once. Material: PBMCs. The receptors stem from a human donor in good health (CMV status not recorded). Some clones in this sample may be carry-over from other donors' samples.

This clonotype showed up many times. This chain joins TRBV7-2 and TRBJ1-1; TRBD1 matches 7 bases. Germline loops: CDR1 SGHTA, CDR2 FQGNSA. J was trimmed by 8 bases and V by 1 base; bases with no gene match: 16. This CDR3 contains 17 residues. The chain's CDR3 is CASSLDVSTIMGQEAFF. CDR3 DNA sequence: TGTGCCAGCAGCTTAGACGTGTCCACCATAATGGGACAGGAAGCTTTCTTT.

The rearrangement links TRBV19 to TRBJ1-1; D remains ambiguous. Between the trimmed V and J ends, which lost 5 bases and 4 bases, there was a span of 8 bases. CDR3 length: 12 amino acids. The germline V gene has CDR1 LNHDA and CDR2 SQIVND (reference sequence). The CDR3 DNA is TGTGCCAGTAGTGGAGGTCCCACTGAAGCTTTCTTT. Its protein product is CASSGGPTEAFF.

V and J are TRBV14 and TRBJ2-3; unclear D gene. Germline values: CDR1 SGHDN, CDR2 FVKESK. Trimming left V 2 bases short and J 8 bases short, with 11 bases between. The CDR3 is 13 residues long. The CDR3 sequence: CASSQHSDGTQYF. CDR3 nucleotides: TGTGCCAGCAGCCAACATTCAGACGGTACGCAGTATTTT. The full variable domain, completed using reference TRBV14 and TRBJ2-3, is EAGVTQFPSHSVIEKGQTVTLRCDPISGHDNLYWYRRVMGKEIKFLLHFVKESKQDESGMPNNRFLAERTGGTYSTLKVQPAELEDSGVYFCASSQHSDGTQYFGPGTRLTVL.

J is TRBJ2-2 and V is TRBV5-1, with D uncertain. Germline V gene data show CDR1 as SGHRS and CDR2 as YFSETQ. Trimming pared 1 base from V and 3 bases from J, leaving 7 bases between. CDR3 size: 14 residues. The DNA of the CDR3 is TGCGCCAGCAGCTTGAATTTGTACACCGGGGAGCTGTTTTTT. Translating gives CASSLNLYTGELFF. The full variable domain, rest sourced from reference TRBV5-1 and TRBJ2-2, is KAGVTQTPRYLIKTRGQQVTLSCSPISGHRSVSWYQQTPGQGLQFLFEYFSETQRNKGNFPGRFSGRQFSNSRSEMNVSTLELGDSALYLCASSLNLYTGELFFGEGSRLTVL.

The chain employs TRBV5-4 and TRBJ2-1; 7 bases fit TRBD1. This CDR3 is built from 14 residues. Germline V gives CDR1 SGHNT, CDR2 YYREEE (reference sequence). V lost 3 bases and J lost 7; bases outside the gene matches: 7. The CDR3: CASSSGQDKNEQFF. Written as DNA, the CDR3 is TGTGCCAGCAGCTCAGGACAGGACAAAAATGAGCAGTTCTTC.

This clonotype was recorded many times. The genes are TRBV7-2 and TRBJ1-5; TRBD1 matches at 8 bases. Germline-derived CDR1 and CDR2 are SGHTA and FQGNSA. The CDR3 loop spans 16 amino acids. Unmatched junction bases numbered 11, after V lost 5 bases and J lost 5 bases. This chain's CDR3 is CASSASLDRVYQPQHF. DNA for the CDR3: TGTGCCAGCAGCGCTTCCTTGGACAGGGTATATCAGCCCCAGCATTTT.

The gene calls are TRBV12-3 or TRBV12-4 and TRBJ2-5; perhaps TRBD2 as D (6 bases). Between the trimmed V and J ends, which lost 9 bases and 5 bases, there was a span of 16 bases. The CDR3 is made up of 13 amino acids. The CDR3 loop is CASRREGWETQYF. The DNA of the CDR3 is TGTGCCAGTCGGAGGGAAGGTTGGGAGACCCAGTACTTC.

This rearrangement joins TRBV7-2 to TRBJ2-4; the match to TRBD2 covers 9 bases. The V gene's germline CDR1 is SGHTA and CDR2 FQGNSA. Germline trimming cut 1 base from V and 9 bases from J; bases unmatched to any gene: 7. CDR3 size: 15 residues. In nucleotides, the CDR3 is TGTGCCAGCAGCTTAGTAGCTGGCGGGGGGGGCATTCAGTACTTC. Translated, it gives CASSLVAGGGGIQYF.

With regard to this clonotype: The junction differs from germline at one of its ends, possibly a read error. The chain recombines TRBV7-9 with TRBJ1-1; 12 bases fit TRBD1. Germline values: CDR1 SEHNR, CDR2 FQNEAQ (reference sequence). The CDR3 totals 16 residues. In nucleotides, the CDR3 is TGTGCCAGCAGGAAAGGGACAGGGGGCTTGAAGACTGAAGCTTTCTTT. This encodes CASRKGTGGLKTEAFF.

This clonotype was observed many times. The rearrangement links TRBV7-8 to TRBJ1-5; 9 nucleotides match TRBD1. The trim removed 1 base at V and 5 bases at J, leaving 6 bases unmatched. The CDR3 is made up of 16 amino acids. Germline values: CDR1 SGHVS, CDR2 FQNEAQ. CDR3 sequence reads: CASSLGTGAGYQPQHF. The CDR3 DNA follows: TGTGCCAGCAGCTTAGGGACAGGGGCGGGTTATCAGCCCCAGCATTTT. Together with reference TRBV7-8 and TRBJ1-5, the CDR3 gives the full variable domain: GAGVSQSPRYKVAKRGQDVALRCDPISGHVSLFWYQQALGQGPEFLTYFQNEAQLDKSGLPSDRFFAERPEGSVSTLKIQRTQQEDSAVYLCASSLGTGAGYQPQHFGDGTRLSIL.

In this sample, this clonotype turned up a few times. The gene calls are TRBV28 and TRBJ1-5; D gene ambiguous. The germline V and J ends were trimmed by 6 bases and 4 bases, with 10 bases remaining between them. In germline, CDR1 is MDHEN, CDR2 SYDVKM. The CDR3 runs to 13 residues. The CDR3 here is CASRNLLNQPQHF. The CDR3 nucleotides read TGTGCCAGCAGGAACCTCCTAAATCAGCCCCAGCATTTT.

This clonotype was observed a few times. The rearrangement links TRBV27 to TRBJ2-1; weak D call: TRBD1 (6 bases). The CDR3 consists of 14 residues. Germline V gene lookup returns CDR1 MNHEY and CDR2 SMNVEV (reference sequence). The V end lost 10 bases, the J end lost 5 bases, and 18 bases lay between the germline ends. As DNA, the CDR3 is TGTGCCACCCGCCCCCGGGACACACACAATGAGCAGTTCTTC. Translated, it gives CATRPRDTHNEQFF.

The rearrangement joins TRBV4-1 to TRBJ2-1; D perhaps matches TRBD1 (6 bases). The germline V and J ends were trimmed by 1 base and 12 bases, with 7 bases remaining between them. The CDR3 contains 11 residues. Per germline, CDR1 MGHRA and CDR2 YSYEKL. The CDR3 sequence: CASSQGRGQFF. The CDR3 DNA sequence: TGCGCCAGCAGCCAAGGCAGGGGGCAGTTCTTC.

This rearrangement joins TRBV7-8 to TRBJ1-6; no clear D. CDR1 and CDR2 (germline): SGHVS, FQNEAQ. This CDR3 is 14 amino acids long. V was clipped by 5 bases and J by 6 bases, with 11 bases between them. DNA of the CDR3: TGTGCCAGCAGCAACCCGGGCCTTAATTCACCCCTCCACTTT. Amino acid sequence: CASSNPGLNSPLHF.